This T cell receptor delta chain originates from a study of gamma-delta T cells after stem cell transplantation. By proportion, this clone is medium-sized (0.01 to 0.1%). Trimming took 5 bases from V and 0 from J, leaving 25 bases between them. CDR3 length equals 17 residues. From germline, CDR1 is TVYSNPD and CDR2 GDNSRS (reference sequence). TCRdb re-called the RT-PCR reads with CATT. The sample carries 2,800 or so delta-chain clones, under 6.5% recorded once. Sequenced input: gamma-delta T cells. The chain employs TRDV3 and TRDJ1; TRDD3 might be the D (5 bases). The TCR sequence derives from a human donor. It is not recorded whose cells these are; they may come from a transplant donor. The CDR3 DNA is TGTGCCATACGCCCCCGAAGGGGGGTCCCGTACACCGATAAACTCATCTTT. Translating it yields CAIRPRRGVPYTDKLIF. Full variable domain (rest looked up from reference TRDV3 and TRDJ1): CDKVTQSSPDQTVASGSEVVLLCTYDTVYSNPDLFWYRIRPDYSFQFVFYGDNSRSEGADFTQGRFSVKHILTQKAFHLVISPVRTEDSATYYCAIRPRRGVPYTDKLIFGKGTRVTVEP.